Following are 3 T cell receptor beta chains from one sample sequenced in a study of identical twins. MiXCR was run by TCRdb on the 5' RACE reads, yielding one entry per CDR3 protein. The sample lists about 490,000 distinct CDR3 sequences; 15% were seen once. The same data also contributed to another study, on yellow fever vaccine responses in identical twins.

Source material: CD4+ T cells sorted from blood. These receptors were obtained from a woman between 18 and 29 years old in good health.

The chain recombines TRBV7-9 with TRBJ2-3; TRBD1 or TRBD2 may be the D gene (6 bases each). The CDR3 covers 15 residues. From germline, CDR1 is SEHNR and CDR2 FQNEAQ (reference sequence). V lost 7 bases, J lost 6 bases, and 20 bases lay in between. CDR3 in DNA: TGTGCCAGCATTCCTGTAGGGGGGAGGATTGATACGCAGTATTTT. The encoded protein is CASIPVGGRIDTQYF.

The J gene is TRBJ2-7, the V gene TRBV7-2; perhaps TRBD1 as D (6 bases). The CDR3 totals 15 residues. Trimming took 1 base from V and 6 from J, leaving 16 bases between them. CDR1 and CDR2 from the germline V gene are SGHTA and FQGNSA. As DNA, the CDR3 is TGTGCCAGCAGCTTAGATGGCAGGGGAAGGGGCGAGCAGTACGTC. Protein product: CASSLDGRGRGEQYV.

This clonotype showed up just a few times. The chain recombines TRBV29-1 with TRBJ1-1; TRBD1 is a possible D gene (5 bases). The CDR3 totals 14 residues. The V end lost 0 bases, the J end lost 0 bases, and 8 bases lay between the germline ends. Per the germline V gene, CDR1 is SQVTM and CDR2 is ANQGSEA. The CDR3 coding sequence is TGCAGCGTTGAAGATCTGGGGGTGAACACTGAAGCTTTCTTT. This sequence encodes CSVEDLGVNTEAFF. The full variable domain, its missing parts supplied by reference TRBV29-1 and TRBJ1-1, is SAVISQKPSRDICQRGTSLTIQCQVDSQVTMMFWYRQQPGQSLTLIATANQGSEATYESGFVIDKFPISRPNLTFSTLTVSNMSPEDSSIYLCSVEDLGVNTEAFFGQGTRLTVV.